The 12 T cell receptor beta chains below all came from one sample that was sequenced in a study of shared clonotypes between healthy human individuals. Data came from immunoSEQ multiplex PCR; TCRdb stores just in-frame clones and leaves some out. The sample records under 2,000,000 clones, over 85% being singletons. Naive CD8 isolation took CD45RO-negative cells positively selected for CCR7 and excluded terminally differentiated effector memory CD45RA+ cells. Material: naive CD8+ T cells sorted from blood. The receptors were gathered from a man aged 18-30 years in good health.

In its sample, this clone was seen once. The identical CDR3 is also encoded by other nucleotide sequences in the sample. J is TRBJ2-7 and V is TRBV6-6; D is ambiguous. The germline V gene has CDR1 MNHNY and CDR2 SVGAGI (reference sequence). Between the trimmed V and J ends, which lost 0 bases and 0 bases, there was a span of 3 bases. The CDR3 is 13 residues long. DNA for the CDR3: TGTGCCAGCAGTTACTCATACTCCTACGAGCAGTACTTC. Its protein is CASSYSYSYEQYF.

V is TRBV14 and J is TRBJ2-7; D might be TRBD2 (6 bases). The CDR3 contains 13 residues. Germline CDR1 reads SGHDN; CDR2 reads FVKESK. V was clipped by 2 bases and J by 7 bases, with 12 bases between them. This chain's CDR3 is CASSQIAVGEQYF. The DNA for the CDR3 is TGTGCCAGCAGCCAAATAGCGGTAGGAGAGCAGTACTTC. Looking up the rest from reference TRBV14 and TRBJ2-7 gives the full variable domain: EAGVTQFPSHSVIEKGQTVTLRCDPISGHDNLYWYRRVMGKEIKFLLHFVKESKQDESGMPNNRFLAERTGGTYSTLKVQPAELEDSGVYFCASSQIAVGEQYFGPGTRLTVT.

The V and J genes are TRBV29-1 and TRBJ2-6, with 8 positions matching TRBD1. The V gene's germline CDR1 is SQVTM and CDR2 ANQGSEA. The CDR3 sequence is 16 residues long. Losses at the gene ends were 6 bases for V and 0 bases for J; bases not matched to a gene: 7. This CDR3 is CSVSRDRSSGANVLTF. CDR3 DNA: TGCAGCGTAAGCCGGGACAGGAGCTCTGGGGCCAACGTCCTGACTTTC.

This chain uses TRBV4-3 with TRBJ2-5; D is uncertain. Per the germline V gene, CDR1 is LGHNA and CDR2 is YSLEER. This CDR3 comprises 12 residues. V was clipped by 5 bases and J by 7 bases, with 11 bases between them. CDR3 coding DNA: TGCGCCAGCAGCTCCCCCCCAGGGACCCAGTACTTC. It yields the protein CASSSPPGTQYF.

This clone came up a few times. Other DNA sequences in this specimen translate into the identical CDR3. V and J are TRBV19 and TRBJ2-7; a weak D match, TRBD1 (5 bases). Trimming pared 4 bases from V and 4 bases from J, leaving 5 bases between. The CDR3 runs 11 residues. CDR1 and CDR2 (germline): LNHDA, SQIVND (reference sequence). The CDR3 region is CASSTGYEQYF. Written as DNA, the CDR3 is TGTGCCAGTAGTACAGGGTACGAGCAGTACTTC.

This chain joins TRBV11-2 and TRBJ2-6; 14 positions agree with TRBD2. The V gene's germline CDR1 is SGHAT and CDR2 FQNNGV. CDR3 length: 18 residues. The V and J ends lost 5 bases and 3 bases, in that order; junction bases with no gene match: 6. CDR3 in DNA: TGTGCCAGCAGCCCCTTGACTAGCGGGAGGGATGGGGCCAACGTCCTGACTTTC. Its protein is CASSPLTSGRDGANVLTF.

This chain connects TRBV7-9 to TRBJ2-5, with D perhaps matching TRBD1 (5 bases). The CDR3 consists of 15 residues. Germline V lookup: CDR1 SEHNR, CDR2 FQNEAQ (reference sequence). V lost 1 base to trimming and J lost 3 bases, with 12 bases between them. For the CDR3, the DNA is TGTGCCAGCAGCTTAGTTAGTCCCAGGGAAGAGACCCAGTACTTC. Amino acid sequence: CASSLVSPREETQYF.

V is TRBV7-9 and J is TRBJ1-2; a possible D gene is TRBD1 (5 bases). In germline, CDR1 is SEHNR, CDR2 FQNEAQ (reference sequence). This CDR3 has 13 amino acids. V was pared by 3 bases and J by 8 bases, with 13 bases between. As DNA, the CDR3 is TGTGCCAGCAGCTTTTCACCCGGGGACGGCTACACCTTC. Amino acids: CASSFSPGDGYTF.

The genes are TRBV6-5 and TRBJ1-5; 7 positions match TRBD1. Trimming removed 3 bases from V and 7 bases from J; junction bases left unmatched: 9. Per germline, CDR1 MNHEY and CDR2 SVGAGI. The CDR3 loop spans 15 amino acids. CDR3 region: CASSYFRQGDQPQHF. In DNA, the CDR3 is TGTGCCAGCAGTTATTTTCGACAGGGCGACCAGCCCCAGCATTTT.

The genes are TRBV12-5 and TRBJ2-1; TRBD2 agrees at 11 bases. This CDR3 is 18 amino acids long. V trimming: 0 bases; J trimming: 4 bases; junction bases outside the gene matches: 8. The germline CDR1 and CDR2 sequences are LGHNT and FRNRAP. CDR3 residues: CASGLVAETSGIYNEQFF. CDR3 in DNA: TGTGCTAGTGGTTTGGTAGCGGAGACTAGCGGGATATACAATGAGCAGTTCTTC.

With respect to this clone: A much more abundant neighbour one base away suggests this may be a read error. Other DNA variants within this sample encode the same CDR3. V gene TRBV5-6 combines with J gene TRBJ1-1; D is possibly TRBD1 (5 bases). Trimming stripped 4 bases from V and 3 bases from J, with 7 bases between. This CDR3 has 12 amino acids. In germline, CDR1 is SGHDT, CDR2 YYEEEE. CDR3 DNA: TGTGCCAGCAGCCTAGGGGACACTGAAGCTTTCTTT. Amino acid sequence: CASSLGDTEAFF.

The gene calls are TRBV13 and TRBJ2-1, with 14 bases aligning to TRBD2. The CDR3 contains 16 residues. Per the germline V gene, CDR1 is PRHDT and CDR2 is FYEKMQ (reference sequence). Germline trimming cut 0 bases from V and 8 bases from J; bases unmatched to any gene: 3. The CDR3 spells CASSLGGLAGEYEQFF. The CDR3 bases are TGTGCCAGCAGCTTAGGGGGACTAGCGGGAGAGTATGAGCAGTTCTTC.